This paragraph covers one TCR beta chain sequence. Other DNA sequences in this sample translate to the same CDR3. In the authors' methods: Amplified reference gene primers provided the basis for estimating nucleated cell counts. Using immunoSEQ multiplex PCR, the repertoire was profiled, and TCRdb retains in-frame clones only, with some absent. Clonal size and the V and J genes are those of that table, whereas D and trimming came from the DNA. The table includes over 200,000 clones, about nine tenths detected once. The data originate from a study of blood T cell repertoires in COVID-19. Background on the study: Spain, Italy and the United States supplied samples that represented acute and convalescent COVID-19.

This CDR3 region has 14 residues. In germline, CDR1 is LGHNT, CDR2 FRNRAP. Trimming at V came to 1 base and at J to 4 bases, leaving 2 bases not matched to a gene. Source material: peripheral blood. This receptor was taken from a man aged 35-49 years who had recovered from COVID-19. This rearrangement joins TRBV12-5 to TRBJ2-5; 8 bases match TRBD1. The CDR3 protein is CASGLGTGRETQYF. The DNA of the CDR3 is TGTGCTAGTGGTTTGGGGACAGGGCGAGAGACCCAGTACTTC.